The clone carrying this T cell receptor beta chain is classed as medium-sized. The antigen remains unidentified. The record originates from a study of HIV-infected patients and healthy controls. Study-wide results and caveats: HLA types of the donors remained undetermined.

Reverse transcription used around 500 ng RNA and constant-region primers for alpha and beta. Each of the alpha and beta chains got its own library through chain-specific third strand synthesis with indices. One primer pair amplified all rearrangements per chain; each cDNA got molecular barcodes. A single record per CDR3 protein comes from TCRdb applying MiXCR to the 5' RACE reads. The sample has 9,500 or so distinct CDR3 sequences; about 5% are singletons. Whole blood was used without fractionation, so all unsorted peripheral T cells were included. CDR3 length: 13 amino acids. The germline gives CDR1 ENHRY, CDR2 SYGVKD. V was pared by 10 bases and J by 5 bases, with 9 bases of the junction left unmatched.

The sequence came from an adult with HIV infection. This specimen consisted of blood, obtained before antiretroviral therapy. The rearrangement links TRBV10-3 to TRBJ1-1, with 8 bases lining up with TRBD1. The CDR3 coding sequence is TGTGCCACCGCACAGGGGGAAATTACTGAAGCTTTCTTT. Amino acids: CATAQGEITEAFF.